The clone carrying this TCR beta chain was seen only a few times. Its specificity is not known. The authors reverse transcribed all of the isolated RNA, so sequencing captured expressed TCRB transcripts. Produced via immunoSEQ multiplex PCR; TCRdb's table is partial and in-frame only. The table includes 600,000 or so clones, around 15% detected once. Trimming cost V 3 bases and J 1 base, with 12 bases left between them. In germline, CDR1 is MDHEN, CDR2 SYDVKM. The CDR3 length is 15 residues. A heparinised blood draw that averaged approximately 120 mL was obtained once from each donor. This sample is drawn from a study of beta chain features in type 1 diabetes. Study details: When patients were set against healthy donors, age, gender and cell yields were similar. Study findings and constraints: The study found moderately but significantly shorter TCRB CDR3s in all four CD4+ subsets of Type 1 diabetes patients. Patients' naive, central memory and regulatory TCRB repertoires appeared more alike than those of healthy donors.

Sequenced: naive CD4+ T cells from blood. The TCR originated in a man younger than 35 with type 1 diabetes. J is TRBJ1-1 and V is TRBV28, with D possibly matching TRBD1 (5 bases). DNA of the CDR3: TGTGCCAGCAGTTTCATCGGGGCCGGGAACACTGAAGCTTTCTTT. Encoded protein: CASSFIGAGNTEAFF.